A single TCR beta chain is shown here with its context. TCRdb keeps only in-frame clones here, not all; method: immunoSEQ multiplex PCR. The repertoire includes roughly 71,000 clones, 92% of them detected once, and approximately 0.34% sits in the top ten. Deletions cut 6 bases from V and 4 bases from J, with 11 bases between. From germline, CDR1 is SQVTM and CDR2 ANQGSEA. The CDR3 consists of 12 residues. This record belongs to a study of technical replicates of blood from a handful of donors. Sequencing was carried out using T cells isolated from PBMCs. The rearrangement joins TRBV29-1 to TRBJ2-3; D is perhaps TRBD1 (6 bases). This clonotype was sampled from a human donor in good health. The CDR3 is CSVRGTADTQYF. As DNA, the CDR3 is TGCAGCGTCAGGGGAACGGCAGATACGCAGTATTTT.